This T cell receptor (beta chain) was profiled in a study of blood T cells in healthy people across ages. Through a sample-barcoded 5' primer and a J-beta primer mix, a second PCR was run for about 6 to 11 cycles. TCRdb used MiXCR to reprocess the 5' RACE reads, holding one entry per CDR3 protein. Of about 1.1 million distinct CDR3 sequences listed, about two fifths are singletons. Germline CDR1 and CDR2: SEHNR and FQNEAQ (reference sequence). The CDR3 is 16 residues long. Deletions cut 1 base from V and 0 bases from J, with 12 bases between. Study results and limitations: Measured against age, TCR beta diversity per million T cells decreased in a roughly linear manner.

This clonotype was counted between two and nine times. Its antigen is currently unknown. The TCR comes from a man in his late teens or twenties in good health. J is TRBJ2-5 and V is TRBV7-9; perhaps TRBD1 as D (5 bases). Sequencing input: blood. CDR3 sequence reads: CASSLGAGLYQETQYF. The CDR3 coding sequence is TGTGCCAGCAGCTTAGGGGCAGGGTTGTACCAAGAGACCCAGTACTTC. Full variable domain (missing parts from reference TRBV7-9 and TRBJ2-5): DTGVSQNPRHKITKRGQNVTFRCDPISEHNRLYWYRQTLGQGPEFLTYFQNEAQLEKSRLLSDRFSAERPKGSFSTLEIQRTEQGDSAMYLCASSLGAGLYQETQYFGPGTRLLVL.